This entry lists 3 T cell receptor beta chains sequenced from one sample in a study of a mutant IDH1 vaccine in newly diagnosed glioma. Time point noted: week 23, last vaccination. Doses of 300 ug of mutant IDH1 20-mer peptide were given with topical imiquimod. These receptors have no identified antigens. Sequencing was performed with immunoSEQ multiplex PCR; in TCRdb, only in-frame clones are kept and a portion is missing. The sample has some 29,000 clones, roughly four fifths seen once. Specimen: PBMCs, collected from a glioma patient whose treatment included an IDH1 peptide vaccine. The source is a woman aged 25 to 39 with glioma.

The rearrangement joins TRBV6-1 to TRBJ1-3; no definite D call. CDR1 and CDR2 (germline): MNHNS, SASEGT. V lost 2 bases and J 0 bases, leaving 11 bases between the germline ends. The CDR3 has 16 residues. CDR3 in DNA: TGTGCCAGCAGTGAATGGCGAGGGAGCTCTGGAAACACCATATATTTT. As protein: CASSEWRGSSGNTIYF.

The J gene is TRBJ1-2, the V gene TRBV19; TRBD1 might be the D (5 bases). There are 15 residues in the CDR3. Deletions cut 4 bases from V and 4 bases from J, with 16 bases between. Germline CDR1 reads LNHDA; CDR2 reads SQIVND (reference sequence). The CDR3 sequence: CASSTNGRVGYGYTF. The CDR3 bases are TGTGCCAGTAGTACTAACGGCAGGGTTGGCTATGGCTACACCTTC.

The V call is TRBV13, the J call TRBJ1-3; TRBD1 matches at 11 bases. The V segment lost 3 bases and the J segment 8 bases; nucleotides outside the gene matches: 3. The CDR3 sequence is 14 residues long. Germline V CDR1 and CDR2: PRHDT, FYEKMQ (reference sequence). The CDR3 spells CASSFGQGADTIYF. The CDR3, as DNA: TGTGCCAGCAGCTTTGGACAGGGGGCTGACACCATATATTTT.